The 31 T cell receptor beta chains listed next were all sequenced from one sample in a study of identifying expanded T cells in peripheral blood. Generated by immunoSEQ multiplex PCR, the TCRdb table keeps only in-frame clones and is missing some. This table has approximately 90,000 clones, about 90% appearing once. Material: blood. Source of these receptors: a person aged 18 to 70 in good health.

The chain uses TRBV7-6 and TRBJ2-7; D is possibly TRBD1 (6 bases). Germline V gene sequence: CDR1 SGHVS, CDR2 FNYEAQ. This CDR3 has 16 residues. Trimming stripped 6 bases from V and 3 bases from J, with 21 bases between. The CDR3 bases are TGTGCCAGCAGTTACAAGACAGGCTCCCTTAACTACGAGCAGTACTTC. Its translation is CASSYKTGSLNYEQYF.

The chain links TRBV28 to TRBJ2-7; 7 nucleotides agree with TRBD2. The junction had 7 bases not matched to a gene; V was cut back by 3 bases and J by 2 bases. Germline CDR1 MDHEN, CDR2 SYDVKM. The CDR3 sequence is 15 residues long. CDR3 sequence: CASSFPKGGAYEQYF. CDR3 DNA sequence: TGTGCCAGCAGTTTCCCCAAGGGAGGGGCCTACGAGCAGTACTTC. The full variable domain, rest sourced from reference TRBV28 and TRBJ2-7, is DVKVTQSSRYLVKRTGEKVFLECVQDMDHENMFWYRQDPGLGLRLIYFSYDVKMKEKGDIPEGYSVSREKKERFSLILESASTNQTSMYLCASSFPKGGAYEQYFGPGTRLTVT.

This chain connects TRBV28 to TRBJ2-1; TRBD1 matches 11 bases. CDR3 length: 16 amino acids. V lost 3 bases and J lost 7; bases outside the gene matches: 8. Per the germline V gene, CDR1 is MDHEN and CDR2 is SYDVKM. CDR3 sequence reads: CASSFPGQGDRNEQFF. The DNA of the CDR3 is TGTGCCAGCAGTTTTCCGGGACAGGGGGACCGGAATGAGCAGTTCTTC.

J is TRBJ1-2 and V is TRBV4-1; TRBD1 agrees at 7 bases. The junction had 5 bases not matched to a gene; V was cut back by 0 bases and J by 4 bases. The CDR3 consists of 15 residues. Germline V CDR1 and CDR2: MGHRA, YSYEKL. This chain's CDR3 is CASSQDPTGSYGYTF. CDR3 nucleotides: TGCGCCAGCAGCCAAGATCCGACAGGGAGCTATGGCTACACCTTC.

The chain combines TRBV20-1 with TRBJ1-3; no definite D call. The CDR3 contains 11 residues. Germline V gene sequence: CDR1 DFQATT, CDR2 SNEGSKA (reference sequence). The V gene lost 3 bases and the J gene lost 1 base, with 1 base spanning the gap. The CDR3 nucleotides read TGCAGTGCTAGGTCTGGAAACACCATATATTTT. Its protein is CSARSGNTIYF.

This clone was counted many times. The V gene is TRBV9, the J gene TRBJ1-6; D might be TRBD1 (5 bases). The germline gives CDR1 SGDLS, CDR2 YYNGEE. The length of the CDR3 is 15 residues. Trimming stripped 1 base from V and 9 bases from J, with 14 bases between. CDR3 in DNA: TGTGCCAGCAGCGTAAGGGACCAATCGAGTTCACCCCTCCACTTT. This codes for CASSVRDQSSSPLHF.

This clone was seen only once. This chain links TRBV29-1 with TRBJ2-3, with 10 bases that match TRBD2. The CDR3 covers 16 residues. J was trimmed by 0 bases and V by 7 bases; bases with no gene match: 10. Germline-derived CDR1 and CDR2 are SQVTM and ANQGSEA. The CDR3: CSAAGLAETSTDTQYF. The DNA for the CDR3 is TGCAGCGCCGCCGGACTAGCGGAGACTAGCACAGATACGCAGTATTTT.

The genes are TRBV4-1 and TRBJ2-1; 12 positions match TRBD2. CDR1 and CDR2 from the germline V gene are MGHRA and YSYEKL. The CDR3 is 17 residues long. With V trimmed by 2 bases and J by 0 bases, 2 bases remained unmatched. Here the CDR3 DNA reads TGCGCCAGCAGCCAACCGACTAGCGGGAGCTCCTACAATGAGCAGTTCTTC. Its translation is CASSQPTSGSSYNEQFF.

The V call is TRBV28, the J call TRBJ2-5; tentatively, D is TRBD1 or TRBD2 (5 bases each). The CDR3 is 14 residues long. Looked up from germline, CDR1 is MDHEN and CDR2 is SYDVKM. Between the trimmed V and J ends, which lost 6 bases and 4 bases, there was a span of 15 bases. The CDR3 DNA sequence: TGTGCCAGCAGCCTGCAGGGTGGGGGAGAGACCCAGTACTTC. Translating gives CASSLQGGGETQYF.

The chain joins TRBV5-1 to TRBJ1-1; weak D call: TRBD1 (5 bases). Germline V gene data show CDR1 as SGHRS and CDR2 as YFSETQ. This CDR3 has 14 amino acids. With 0 bases removed from V and 4 bases from J, the gap between germline ends came to 10 bases. The CDR3: CASSLGSGATEAFF. CDR3 DNA: TGCGCCAGCAGCTTGGGATCCGGGGCCACTGAAGCTTTCTTT.

This chain joins TRBV6-4 and TRBJ1-4; D perhaps matches TRBD1 (6 bases). V lost 3 bases and J 3 bases, leaving 11 bases between the germline ends. Germline CDR1 MRHNA, CDR2 SNTAGT. The CDR3 has 15 residues. CDR3 sequence: CASSEKGEANEKLFF. The CDR3 DNA is TGTGCCAGCAGTGAAAAGGGGGAGGCTAATGAAAAACTGTTTTTT.

This chain uses TRBV5-3 with TRBJ1-1; D ambiguous. TRBV5-3 is an ORF, and what it does is uncertain. Trimming stripped 4 bases from V and 5 bases from J, with 21 bases between. The CDR3 length is 16 residues. The CDR3 bases are TGTGCCAGAAGCAACCGACGTGTAGGTCAGAGTACTGAAGCTTTCTTT. This gives the protein CARSNRRVGQSTEAFF.

This rearrangement joins TRBV27 to TRBJ2-3; D gene uncertain. With 4 bases removed from V and 2 bases from J, the gap between germline ends came to 4 bases. The germline CDR1 and CDR2 sequences are MNHEY and SMNVEV (reference sequence). The CDR3 runs 12 residues. The CDR3 is CASSSYTDTQYF. DNA of the CDR3: TGTGCCAGCAGTTCCTACACAGATACGCAGTATTTT.

The V gene is TRBV6-5, the J gene TRBJ1-2; 8 bases align to TRBD1. Germline CDR1 and CDR2: MNHEY and SVGAGI. The J segment lost 6 bases and the V segment lost 0 bases, leaving 6 bases of the junction unmatched. CDR3 size: 15 residues. As DNA, the CDR3 is TGTGCCAGCAGTTACTCTCAACAGGGGGGGAATGGCTACACCTTC. Encoded protein: CASSYSQQGGNGYTF.

The gene calls are TRBV15 and TRBJ1-4; 10 bases line up with TRBD1. CDR3 length: 17 amino acids. Per the germline V gene, CDR1 is LNHNV and CDR2 is YYDKDF (reference sequence). With 3 bases clipped from V and 3 bases from J, the junction kept 7 bases outside the gene matches. The chain's CDR3 is CATSSGDRGQANEKLFF. In nucleotides, the CDR3 is TGTGCCACCAGCAGCGGCGACAGGGGGCAGGCTAATGAAAAACTGTTTTTT.

The V call is TRBV7-9, the J call TRBJ1-2, with D maybe TRBD1 (5 bases). The CDR3 covers 12 residues. V dropped 3 bases and J dropped 8 bases, with 10 bases sitting between them. CDR1 is SEHNR and CDR2 is FQNEAQ in the germline V gene (reference sequence). CDR3 in amino acids: CASSFGGDGYTF. CDR3 nucleotide sequence: TGTGCCAGCAGCTTCGGGGGTGACGGCTACACCTTC.

The chain recombines TRBV25-1 with TRBJ2-7; tentative D call: TRBD1 (6 bases). The germline V gene has CDR1 MGHDK and CDR2 SYGVNS. The CDR3 loop spans 13 amino acids. V was cut by 6 bases and J by 3 bases, with 12 bases left in between. CDR3 sequence reads: CASSTTGHYEQYF. Written as DNA, the CDR3 is TGTGCCAGCAGCACCACAGGGCACTACGAGCAGTACTTC.

This chain uses TRBV19 with TRBJ1-5; TRBD1 is a possible D gene (6 bases). V was shortened by 10 bases and J by 7 bases, with 14 bases between the two germline ends. The CDR3 loop spans 12 amino acids. Germline V CDR1 and CDR2: LNHDA, SQIVND (reference sequence). CDR3 amino acids: CATEGGGQPQHF. CDR3 coding DNA: TGTGCCACCGAGGGGGGAGGACAGCCCCAGCATTTT. The full variable domain, completed using reference TRBV19 and TRBJ1-5, is DGGITQSPKYLFRKEGQNVTLSCEQNLNHDAMYWYRQDPGQGLRLIYYSQIVNDFQKGDIAEGYSVSREKKESFPLTVTSAQKNPTAFYLCATEGGGQPQHFGDGTRLSIL.

V gene TRBV5-1 combines with J gene TRBJ1-2; D is perhaps TRBD1 (6 bases). Trimming pared 4 bases from V and 4 bases from J, leaving 20 bases between. Per germline, CDR1 SGHRS and CDR2 YFSETQ. There are 16 residues in the CDR3. The CDR3 sequence is CASSQRRGVHSYGYTF. The CDR3 DNA sequence: TGCGCCAGCAGCCAACGAAGGGGGGTCCATAGCTATGGCTACACCTTC.

This clone was observed a handful of times. CDR3 residues: CASSEGATDTQYF. CDR3 DNA sequence: TGTGCCAGCAGTGAGGGGGCCACAGATACGCAGTATTTT. The rearrangement uses TRBV6-4 and TRBJ2-3, with D tentatively TRBD1 (6 bases). The CDR3 totals 13 residues. The ends were cut back, 3 bases at V and 2 bases at J, with 6 bases in the middle. CDR1 and CDR2 from the germline V gene are MRHNA and SNTAGT.

V usage is TRBV19 and J usage is TRBJ1-4; D remains ambiguous. Germline values: CDR1 LNHDA, CDR2 SQIVND (reference sequence). The CDR3 spans 14 residues. Between the trimmed V and J ends, which lost 3 bases and 4 bases, there was a span of 9 bases. The CDR3 nucleotides read TGTGCCAGTAGTATGACACTCCATAATGAAAAACTGTTTTTT. Its protein product is CASSMTLHNEKLFF.

V usage is TRBV2 and J usage is TRBJ2-1; D tentatively reads TRBD1 or TRBD2 (6 bases each). The V gene's germline CDR1 is SNHLY and CDR2 FYNNEI. This CDR3 is built from 11 residues. V dropped 6 bases and J dropped 12 bases, with 12 bases sitting between them. In DNA, the CDR3 is TGTGCCAGCAGGGAACAGGGAGGGCAGTTCTTC. Amino acid sequence: CASREQGGQFF.

V usage is TRBV7-9 and J usage is TRBJ1-3; the D gene is possibly TRBD1 (6 bases). The length of the CDR3 is 14 residues. Germline V CDR1 and CDR2: SEHNR, FQNEAQ (reference sequence). The ends were cut back, 5 bases at V and 2 bases at J, with 10 bases in the middle. The CDR3 sequence: CASSLGQTGNTIYF. As DNA, the CDR3 is TGTGCCAGCAGCCTTGGACAGACTGGAAACACCATATATTTT.

J is TRBJ1-5 and V is TRBV6-4; D unresolved. V was cut by 6 bases and J by 3 bases, with 9 bases left in between. The length of the CDR3 is 13 residues. CDR1 is MRHNA, CDR2 SNTAGT, per germline. CDR3 DNA sequence: TGTGCCAGCAGCCACAGTCCCAATCAGCCCCAGCATTTT. Its translation: CASSHSPNQPQHF.

Regarding this clone: This likely reflects a read error, since a far larger clone is one base away. This rearrangement joins TRBV11-3 to TRBJ2-3; 13 bases align to TRBD2. J was trimmed by 4 bases and V by 5 bases; bases with no gene match: 3. Germline lookup yields CDR1 SGHNT and CDR2 YENEEA. The CDR3 is 15 amino acids. This chain's CDR3 is CASSRGLAGADTQYF. As DNA, the CDR3 is TGTGCCAGCAGCCGAGGACTAGCGGGAGCAGATACGCAGTATTTT.

The rearrangement joins TRBV7-9 to TRBJ2-5; perhaps D is TRBD1 or TRBD2 (5 bases each). Germline CDR1 is SEHNR and CDR2 is FQNEAQ (reference sequence). The V end lost 5 bases, the J end lost 2 bases, and 15 bases lay between the germline ends. The CDR3 consists of 15 residues. Written as DNA, the CDR3 is TGTGCCAGCAGCCCGGGACGCGAGGATCAAGAGACCCAGTACTTC. It yields the protein CASSPGREDQETQYF.

V gene TRBV6-4 combines with J gene TRBJ2-3; 12 nucleotides align to TRBD2. V was clipped by 6 bases and J by 4 bases; unmatched bases: 14. The CDR3 length is 18 residues. Germline CDR1 MRHNA, CDR2 SNTAGT. The CDR3 region is CASSKGLAGGSIADTQYF. The CDR3 coding sequence is TGTGCCAGCAGCAAGGGGCTAGCGGGAGGGTCTATAGCAGATACGCAGTATTTT.

The chain joins TRBV4-1 to TRBJ1-2; D is uncertain. With 0 bases removed from V and 5 bases from J, the gap between germline ends came to 13 bases. Per germline, CDR1 MGHRA and CDR2 YSYEKL. CDR3 length: 15 amino acids. The CDR3 spells CASSQDGGGVYGYTF. CDR3 coding DNA: TGCGCCAGCAGCCAAGATGGAGGCGGGGTTTATGGCTACACCTTC.

This chain links TRBV23-1 with TRBJ2-3; 8 bases are shared with TRBD1. TRBV23-1 is classed as an ORF, of uncertain function. V lost 7 bases and J lost 2; bases outside the gene matches: 5. The CDR3 loop spans 14 amino acids. CDR3 in amino acids: CASKDRVLTDTQYF. The DNA for the CDR3 is TGCGCCAGCAAGGACAGGGTCCTCACAGATACGCAGTATTTT.

The J gene is TRBJ2-5, the V gene TRBV9, with 8 bases identical to TRBD1. The DNA end favors TRBJ2-7, so the J call may be wrong. CDR1 is SGDLS, CDR2 YYNGEE, per germline. The CDR3 covers 15 residues. For the CDR3, the DNA is TGTGCCAGCAGCCCAGACCCGGACAGGGTGTACGAGCAGTACTTC. This translates into CASSPDPDRVYEQYF.

J is TRBJ2-2 and V is TRBV10-1, with 8 bases that match TRBD1. Germline-derived CDR1 and CDR2 are WNHNN and SYGVQD (reference sequence). The V gene end was trimmed by 4 bases and the J gene end by 2 bases; junction bases not matched to a gene: 3. The CDR3 is made up of 15 amino acids. This chain's CDR3 is CASSARGPNTGELFF. The CDR3 DNA is TGCGCCAGCAGTGCCAGGGGGCCTAACACCGGGGAGCTGTTTTTT.